In this sample, the clone carrying this T cell receptor beta chain turned up once. Its antigen is unknown. This specimen comes from a study of cytomegalovirus exposure and HLA in healthy donors. Findings and limits, study-wide: In a later analysis, V- and J-gene trimming of beta chains associated with a DCLRE1C missense variant, replicated independently. Some segments of the V type, notably TRBV6-2 and TRBV6-3, were excluded as indistinguishable.

It was with 60 Vbeta and 13 Jbeta primers that the PCR ran. Profiling relied on immunoSEQ multiplex PCR, and the TCRdb table lists in-frame clones only, not all of them. The table has about 250,000 clones, 75% to 90% seen once; the top ten hold roughly 0.31%. V dropped 5 bases and J dropped 3; count of bases not matched to a gene: 7. Per germline, CDR1 MNHEY and CDR2 SMNVEV (reference sequence). This CDR3 is built from 14 residues. The sequence derives from a girl aged 2 to 9 in good health and CMV-seronegative. The gene calls are TRBV27 and TRBJ2-7; 7 bases fit TRBD1. Input material: PBMCs. CDR3 DNA sequence: TGTGCCAGCAGTATCACAGGGGCGAACTACGAGCAGTACTTC. It specifies CASSITGANYEQYF.